This section outlines one T cell receptor (beta chain) sequence together with its context. The antigen is not known. Samples of adjacent lung lacking atypia were obtained no closer than 2 cm to the tumor margin. The data were taken from a study of T cells in localized non-small cell lung cancer. Findings and caveats of the study: Higher adjacent-lung clonality was associated with shorter survival. As only one tumor region underwent sequencing, heterogeneity remains possible. Compared with tumor, uninvolved adjacent lung displayed greater T cell clonality, ranking highest overall.

The repertoire was sequenced with immunoSEQ multiplex PCR; TCRdb's copy has only in-frame clones and lacks some. The sample lists about a thousand clones; 25% to 30% were seen once. V was clipped by 3 bases and J by 5 bases, with 13 bases between them. Germline V gene data show CDR1 as GTSNPN and CDR2 as SVGIG (reference sequence). The CDR3 sequence is 14 residues long. The chain recombines TRBV30 with TRBJ1-4; D is unclear. The sample was normal lung tissue next to the tumor, taken before any cancer treatment. The TCR sequence derives from a woman aged 35 to 75 with stage III lung adenocarcinoma. For the CDR3, the DNA is TGTGCCTGGAGCCCCGGGATTCTGAATGAAAAACTGTTTTTT. It codes for CAWSPGILNEKLFF. Full variable domain (missing parts from reference TRBV30 and TRBJ1-4): SQTIHQWPATLVQPVGSPLSLECTVEGTSNPNLYWYRQAAGRGLQLLFYSVGIGQISSEVPQNLSASRPQDRQFILSSKKLLLSDSGFYLCAWSPGILNEKLFFGSGTQLSVL.